This T cell receptor (beta chain) is from a study of cytomegalovirus exposure and HLA in healthy donors listed by TCRdb under 2017. Broadly, across the study: An earlier analysis of about 560 of the donors reported around 280 Gb of sequence data and around 110 million unique TCR beta sequences obtained from about 170 million T cells. An early release covering roughly 600 HLA-typed donors comprised approximately 290 gigabases of sequencing data and 85 million to 100 million unique TCR sequences. Among the approximately 420 genotyped donors, around 79% belonged to the genetic ancestry cluster associated with self-reported Caucasian donors. The study aimed to test whether cataloging public T cell receptors could reveal signatures of past pathogen exposure. Using immunosequencing, the study profiled T cell repertoires from 500 to 800 subjects and related those repertoires to cytomegalovirus serostatus. Along with the approximately 670-subject first cohort, a separate validation cohort of over a hundred different subjects was used. The study combined high-throughput TCR immunosequencing, statistical association of individual TCRs with disease status, and machine learning to predict cytomegalovirus infection status. In a later analysis, previously published TCR beta repertoires from 550 to 750 donors were re-analyzed and high-resolution HLA genotyping was added so that TCR occurrence patterns could be studied. Rather than drawing on any new phenotypic data, the later analysis identified candidate immune exposures from TCR beta sequences and the way those sequences occurred across donors. An earlier analysis of some 500 of the donors applied high-throughput TCR beta sequencing to assess whether each TCR beta V gene segment acted as functional or pseudogenic. Donor age, sex, ethnicity and CMV serostatus were compiled together with the repertoire data. In a later genetic analysis, genome-wide SNP genotypes for about 65% of the roughly 700 donors were used, and that subset was treated as a discovery cohort. All discovery cohort repertoires had been generated on a single sequencing platform. HLA typing covered class I and class II loci at four-digit resolution. Typing coverage varied by locus: about 629-640 donors for A, B, C, DRB1 and DQB1; around 560 for DQA1; more than 600 for DPA1; some 470 for DPB1. Four or five DR-DQ haplotypes were handled as single units for association and clustering, since linkage in the cohort was strong. On average, roughly 240,000 unique TCR beta nucleotide sequences were sequenced per donor among a few hundred genotyped donors of the cohort, with 15% to 20% of those sequences being non-productive. The paper as a whole reports these results and caveats: In a later analysis, 16,951 TCR beta sequences were associated with specific HLA alleles at a false discovery rate of 0.05. A further reported finding was that TCR beta sequences accurately predicted the HLA-A and HLA-B alleles for most subjects in the first cohort. Compared with the roughly 700-donor mean, donors in an Asian-associated ancestry cluster had fewer N-insertions in productive TCRs, according to a later genetic analysis. Assigning TCR associations to individual alleles was difficult when HLA alleles, especially DR and DQ, strongly co-occurred. A total of 164 TCR beta chains were listed by the study as associated with cytomegalovirus. The classifier was reported to diagnose cytomegalovirus status with high specificity and sensitivity in both the original cohort and the validation cohort. It was suggested by the authors that the approach could potentially be generalized to other disease states and immunological phenotypes. In vitro tests confirmed that three of the cytomegalovirus-associated TCR beta chains recognize cytomegalovirus antigens. HLA typing was unavailable for some donors at each locus, so association tests used only the typed subset. This cohort had only TCR beta chains sequenced, and the lack of alpha or paired-chain data limited which features could be detected. Presence/absence analyses assumed roughly uniform sequencing depth across donors, an assumption that may not hold. A later genetic analysis associated a missense DCLRE1C variant with V-gene and J-gene trimming of TCR beta chains, and an independent cohort replicated the association. Broadly in line with IMGT annotations, most TCR beta V segments showed up in productive rearrangements about 87% or about 30% of the time in an earlier analysis of some 590 of the donors. A later analysis found that most CMV-associated TCR beta chains appeared HLA-restricted, with HLA associations seemingly driven largely by CMV exposure. The only immune exposure information available for the cohort was CMV serostatus. A later analysis reported that several top co-occurrence clusters appeared linked to parvovirus B19, influenza, CMV and Epstein-Barr virus. Because the 87-base-pair reads could not distinguish some IMGT-functional V segments, including TRBV6-2 and TRBV6-3, those segments were excluded. While some public TCRs were present in many individuals, most TCR sequences turned up only very rarely across donors. A later analysis found that HLA-associated TCR beta chains were more clonally expanded and had lower generation probabilities than equally common non-associated chains. Correlated functional status among segregating V segments might reflect linkage disequilibrium, but an unknown experimental factor could not be ruled out. A cluster of highly shared sequence variants was judged likely to be a technical artifact of the sequencing pipeline. Because counts were too low, roughly 18 rarely observed V segments, including chromosome 9 orphons, were left out of the earlier analysis of a few hundred of the donors. In a later analysis, TCR association rates were found to vary across HLA loci, with the most associated TCRs seen for DRB1 alleles and the fewest for HLA-C alleles.

CDR1 and CDR2, per the germline V gene, are SGDLS and YYNGEE. Measured from the cysteine to the phenylalanine, the CDR3 is 15 residues long. CDR3 DNA is the only sequence kept; it has 45 bases, read in frame from the first base. The V end gives up 4 bases and the J end 10 bases, leaving 13 bases in the junction not matched to a gene. The library came from the immunoSEQ multiplex PCR assay. For the multiplex PCR, a mixture combining 60 forward primers for TCR Vbeta segments and 13 reverse primers for TCR Jbeta segments was used. A multiplex PCR assay on genomic DNA amplified the CDR3 region of rearranged TCR beta genes. On the Illumina HiSeq System, the amplified TCR beta libraries were sequenced as 87-base-pair reads. The authors processed their data as follows. A later analysis tallied around 82 million unique TCR beta chains across the 550 to 850 repertoires, and approximately 12 million of those chains were shared by two or more donors. To remove PCR and sequencing errors, raw reads were error-corrected and collapsed into unique sequences using a nearest-neighbor algorithm that merged closely related sequences. Alignment of CDR3 sequences to IMGT reference sequences was used to assign V, D and J gene segments. Each retained sequence needed at least a six-nucleotide match to both a V gene segment and a J gene segment. A rearrangement was called productive if the CDR3 had no stop codons and remained in frame with V and J, and every other rearrangement was called non-productive. Following IMGT convention, CDR3 was defined as the stretch from the second conserved V-encoded cysteine to the conserved J-encoded phenylalanine. In an earlier analysis of 500 to 650 of the donors, sequences lacking an unambiguous match to a single V gene segment were excluded. An earlier analysis of about 600 of the donors called V segments functional above 56.7% productive rearrangements and segregating when the between-donor standard deviation exceeded 5%. A statistical classification framework was built for diagnosing cytomegalovirus status from the catalog of TCR beta chain sequences. V and J gene assignment, in a later analysis, came from comparing TCR nucleotide sequences with IMGT/GENE-DB human TR gene sequences. The TCRdist pipeline was used in a later analysis to assign CDR3 sequences and most-parsimonious VDJ recombination scenarios. In a later analysis, every TCR beta chain was defined by the combination of its CDR3 amino acid sequence and its V-gene family, and reads without a unique V-gene family were dropped. To address suspected cross-contamination and a sequencing artifact, a later analysis removed under 600 highly shared, low-generation-probability nucleotide sequences. For each public chain, a later analysis derived a clonal expansion index from normalized ranks of inferred template counts within each repertoire. Generation probabilities in a later analysis came from a VDJ recombination model fitted to out-of-frame rearrangements, and those results were checked against IGoR. In a later analysis, hypergeometric tests were used to score TCR-TCR, TCR-HLA and TCR-CMV co-occurrence, with a repertoire-size bias correction applied to TCR pairs. A later analysis estimated false discovery rates by permuting HLA or CMV assignments 20 times. In a later analysis, co-occurring TCRs were grouped with DBSCAN, and TCRdist sequence similarity was added when clustering was performed within HLA-allele-positive subsets. Co-occurrence clustering excluded repertoires with fewer than 30,000 or more than 120,000 public chains, plus five with anomalous nucleotide sharing. TCRdb re-hosts the immuneACCESS table, in-frame sequences only. Its copies lack some clones; in the studies checked, an unresolved V gene accounts for under half of them, and the cause for the rest is not known. That table gives V, J and clone size, and the DNA gave D and trimming. The sample table lists approximately 110,000 clones, approximately 79% of them with a count of one. Approximately 3% of the sample is held by the ten biggest clonotypes.

With respect to this clone: Its cognate antigen has yet to be identified. Base qualities are not provided; no much larger clone lies one nucleotide away.

The cohort comprised fewer than 750 healthy bone marrow donors. At the time of sampling, all cohort members were nominally healthy, though unrecorded immune exposures were likely present. The donor was CMV seronegative and was included in the group of a few hundred seronegative cohort members. Each donor provided a peripheral blood sample, and peripheral blood mononuclear cells were used for TCR beta sequencing. Genomic DNA extraction from the blood cell samples was performed with the Qiagen DNeasy Blood Extraction Kit. The sequence came from a woman aged 40-49 years in good health and CMV-seronegative. The sample taken for sequencing was PBMCs. The chain links TRBV9 with TRBJ2-1, with TRBD2 matching 8 junction bases. The CDR3 protein sequence reads: CASSLRGGGPGEQFF. Here is the DNA: TGTGCCAGCAGCCTCCGGGGCGGGGGGCCGGGAGAGCAGTTCTTC.